This TCR beta chain was sequenced during a study of T-cell memory formation after mild COVID-19 (dated by TCRdb to the early 2020s). Background for the entire study: Most TCR sequence clusters were specific to one of the two donors. Two young, previously healthy adult volunteers made up the cohort, one male and one female. T-cell clones expanding and contracting after mild COVID-19 in a couple of donors were tracked by longitudinal TCRalpha and TCRbeta repertoire sequencing.

What the work shows at the level of the full study, not this receptor alone: Only two mild cases were covered in the study, and larger cohorts including severe cases with pre-infection samples were considered necessary. Whether the second-wave clones peaking on day 37 were SARS-CoV-2 specific was not confirmed. Balanced CD4/CD8 phenotypes were observed for clones contracting from day 15 to 85, whereas a bias towards CD4+ was observed for a second wave of clones expanding from day 15 to 37. Contracting CD4+ clones appeared mostly in the CM and EM memory subsets, whereas CD8+ clones were enriched in EMRA. The detection of some responding clones in pre-infection memory suggests that pre-existing cross-reactive memory T cells joined the SARS-CoV-2 response.

Germline trimming: 5 bases from V, 5 bases from J; junction bases outside gene matches: 8. The cysteine opens and the phenylalanine closes a CDR3 of 15 amino acids. Only the CDR3 part of the read is kept: 45 bases, read in frame from the first base. The germline V gene (reference sequence) gives CDR1 as SEHNR and CDR2 as FQNEAQ. TCRdb records Illumina NovaSeq 6000 as the sequencer. TCRalpha and TCRbeta cDNA libraries were constructed by 5'RACE with constant-segment primers, with sample barcodes and unique molecular identifiers being introduced. Trizol reagent was used to extract RNA from every sample. Libraries were amplified in two PCR steps, with a second sample barcode and Illumina TruSeq adapters added in the second step. The libraries were sequenced on an Illumina NovaSeq using 2 x 150 bp paired-end reads. As for the authors' bioinformatics: With migec v1.2.7, reads were demultiplexed and then collapsed into UMI-guided consensus sequences. Using mixcr v2.1.11, the UMI consensuses were aligned to TRA and TRB V and J templates and assembled into clonotypes. Expanded or contracted clonotypes were those called significant by both edgeR and NoisET, with noise models trained on biological replicates. For edgeR calls, a false discovery rate-adjusted p below 0.01 and a log2 fold-change threshold of 1 were applied. As an exploratory analysis of dynamics, max-normalized trajectories of the 1000 most abundant clonotypes were examined with PCA combined with hierarchical clustering. The CD4 or CD8 phenotype of responding clones was assigned using the separately sequenced CD4+ and CD8+ repertoires. The public reads were quality trimmed at Q25 with fastp and then assembled into clones with MiXCR by TCRdb, keeping productive beta chains. Each record represents a unique CDR3 protein, reported with the most common genes and DNA among its rows. The V and J calls, along with clone size, are taken from TCRdb and not from the paper's own processing. Within this sample are about half a million distinct CDR3 sequences, with approximately 18% of them counted one time only. The ten largest make up about 12% of the sample.

PBMCs were isolated by Ficoll-Paque density gradient centrifugation. With regard to this clonotype: No antigen is known for it. No much larger clone is present one base from it, and per-base qualities are unavailable.

This receptor was taken from an adult woman who had mild COVID-19 (a few samples of this study predate the infection). The sample titles of this study are shuffled in the database, so cell type and time point are left out; the donor was told from shared clones. Sequencing was carried out using PBMCs or a T cell subset sorted from them (not recorded which). Rearrangement joined TRBV7-9 to TRBJ2-7; the central 11 bases match TRBD2. The bases are TGTGCCAGCAGCCCAACTAGCGGGAGCACCAACGAGCAGTACTTC. Its protein is CASSPTSGSTNEQYF.